This is a list of T cell receptor beta chains from one sample in a study of intratumoral heterogeneity in liver cancer. Sequencing used immunoSEQ multiplex PCR; TCRdb keeps in-frame clones, though not all of them. The sample carries a few thousand clones, 47% recorded once. Material: tumor tissue, obtained before any cancer treatment. The receptors stem from a man between 65 and 85 years old with hepatocellular carcinoma. The CDR3 runs from the conserved cysteine through the conserved F or W. The order of the fields is clone size, J gene, D gene, V gene, CDR3 DNA, CDR3 protein. A D gene is named only where the DNA matches it firmly. For some rows the clone size is stated as once, few or many, or as a class when expanded; others skip it.

medium-sized | TRBJ2-6 | - | TRBV7-3 | TGTGCCAGCAGCCCCTACGTAGGCGGCTCTGGGGCCAACGTCCTGACTTTC | CASSPYVGGSGANVLTF
- | TRBJ2-6 | TRBD1 | TRBV5-1 | TGCGCCAGCAGCCGGACAGGGCCTGGGGCCAACGTCCTGACTTTC | CASSRTGPGANVLTF
- | TRBJ1-2 | - | TRBV6-2/TRBV6-3 | TGTGCCAGCAGTTATAACGAGGGCTACACCTTC | CASSYNEGYTF
few | TRBJ1-5 | - | TRBV7-8 | TGTGCCAGCAGCAAAGGACGGGGGAGCAATCAGCCCCAGCATTTT | CASSKGRGSNQPQHF
- | TRBJ2-5 | - | TRBV5-4 | TGTGCCAGCAGCTTCGAGCGGAACCCCCAAGAGACCCAGTACTTC | CASSFERNPQETQYF
- | TRBJ2-3 | - | TRBV7-3 | TGTGCCAGCAGCTTTTCCGGGACCGAAACAGATACGCAGTATTTT | CASSFSGTETDTQYF
- | TRBJ2-3 | - | TRBV7-9 | TGTGCCAGCATAAGTAGGGGTGGTAGCACAGATACGCAGTATTTT | CASISRGGSTDTQYF
- | TRBJ1-5 | - | TRBV6-5 | TGTGCCGAAGGGAGGGGCCAGCCCCAGCATTTT | CAEGRGQPQHF
medium-sized | TRBJ1-1 | - | TRBV4-2 | TGTGCCAGCAGCCAAGATCGGGGTATCTGGGGCACTGAAGCTTTCTTT | CASSQDRGIWGTEAFF
medium-sized | TRBJ2-1 | - | TRBV5-8 | TGTGCCAGCAGCTTTCTGGGTAGCTCCTACAATGAGCAGTTCTTC | CASSFLGSSYNEQFF
- | TRBJ2-2 | TRBD1 | TRBV15 | TGTGCCACCAGCAGAGCACGACCGCCCAGGGGGCTCGGCACCGGGGAGCTGTTTTTT | CATSRARPPRGLGTGELFF
- | TRBJ2-7 | - | TRBV5-4 | TGTGCCAGCAGCTCGGGCCCCCTCTACGAGCAGTACTTC | CASSSGPLYEQYF
- | TRBJ1-2 | - | TRBV27 | TGTGCCAGCAGGCTCCGGGAGACCCACTATGGCTACACCTTC | CASRLRETHYGYTF
- | TRBJ1-1 | - | TRBV27 | TGTGCCAGCAGTTTGGCAGCGACTAACACTGAAGCTTTCTTT | CASSLAATNTEAFF
medium-sized | TRBJ1-5 | TRBD1 | TRBV5-4 | TGTGCCAGCAGCCGGGACAGGGCTCAGCCCCAGCATTTT | CASSRDRAQPQHF
- | TRBJ2-7 | TRBD1 | TRBV6-2/TRBV6-3 | TGTGCCAGCAGTTTCCGGACAGGGGCTGCATACGAGCAGTACTTC | CASSFRTGAAYEQYF
- | TRBJ1-1 | - | TRBV7-9 | TGTGCCAGCAGCTTACATTGGAGGGGGGCGAGAACTGAAGCTTTCTTT | CASSLHWRGARTEAFF
medium-sized | TRBJ1-5 | - | TRBV30 | TGTGCCTGGAACGTGGCAATCAATCAGCCCCAGCATTTT | CAWNVAINQPQHF
- | TRBJ1-1 | TRBD1 | TRBV6-2/TRBV6-3 | TGTGCCAGCAGTTACATCGGGGACAGGGCTAAGGGGGGCACTGAAGCTTTCTTT | CASSYIGDRAKGGTEAFF
- | TRBJ1-2 | - | TRBV5-6 | TGTGCCAGCAGCTTTGTAGCACCCTATGGGGGATATGGCTACACCTTC | CASSFVAPYGGYGYTF
few | TRBJ2-7 | - | TRBV2 | TGTGCCAGCCAAACGGGGACAATATCCTACGAGCAGTACTTC | CASQTGTISYEQYF
few | TRBJ2-7 | - | TRBV7-9 | TGTGCCAGCAGCTTAGGTACGCAGATCTACGAGCAGTACTTC | CASSLGTQIYEQYF
once | TRBJ2-1 | - | TRBV7-7 | TGTGCTAACAGCTTATTTTTAGGGGAAAATGAGCAGTTCTTC | CANSLFLGENEQFF
- | TRBJ1-2 | - | TRBV12-3/TRBV12-4 | TGTGCCAGCAGTTTTGACTATGGCCACACCTTC | CASSFDYGHTF
- | TRBJ1-2 | TRBD1 | TRBV28 | TGTGCCAGCAGTACGGGACAGGGGGTCTATGGCTACACCTTC | CASSTGQGVYGYTF
- | TRBJ2-1 | TRBD1 | TRBV5-1 | TGCGCCAGCAGCTGGACCGGGACAGGGTGGTACAATGAGCAGTTCTTC | CASSWTGTGWYNEQFF
medium-sized | TRBJ2-3 | TRBD1 | TRBV5-1 | TGCGCCAGCAGCCCCGGGACAGGGGGCACAGATACGCAGTATTTT | CASSPGTGGTDTQYF
- | TRBJ1-1 | - | TRBV10-1 | TGCGCCAGCAGTGGCCCCGGACAAGGGAGGACCGAAGCTTTCTTT | CASSGPGQGRTEAFF
- | TRBJ1-2 | - | TRBV7-8 | TGTGCCAGCAGCTTGGTAGGGGATGGCTACACCTTC | CASSLVGDGYTF
few | TRBJ2-2 | TRBD2 | TRBV29-1 | TGCAGCGTTTGGGAGCGGGGGAACACCGGGGAGCTGTTTTTT | CSVWERGNTGELFF
large | TRBJ1-5 | - | TRBV5-6 | TGTGCCAGCAGCTTAGGGGCAGGGACTCAGCCCCAGCATTTT | CASSLGAGTQPQHF
medium-sized | TRBJ2-3 | - | TRBV6-5 | TGTGCCAGCAGTTACTCCGATGGGGGTTTCACAGATACGCAGTATTTT | CASSYSDGGFTDTQYF
- | TRBJ1-1 | TRBD1 | TRBV19 | TGTGCCAGTAAAGAGGGACAGCTGAACACTGAAGCTTTCTTT | CASKEGQLNTEAFF
medium-sized | TRBJ1-4 | - | TRBV18 | TGTGCCAGCTCACCCAGGGACGGCTTTGCAACTAATGAAAAACTGTTTTTT | CASSPRDGFATNEKLFF
- | TRBJ1-1 | - | TRBV9 | TGTGCCAGCAGCGCGGACAGTTGGGCTGAAGCTTTCTTT | CASSADSWAEAFF
- | TRBJ1-2 | - | TRBV9 | TGTGCCAGCAGCGACAGGGTGAACTATGGCTACACCTTC | CASSDRVNYGYTF
few | TRBJ2-1 | - | TRBV19 | TGTGCCAGTAGTAATTTAGGCGGGGCGCGGAATGAGCAGTTCTTC | CASSNLGGARNEQFF
few | TRBJ1-1 | TRBD1 | TRBV6-5 | TGTGCCAGCAGTTGGGACAGAAACACTGAAGCTTTCTTT | CASSWDRNTEAFF
- | TRBJ1-1 | TRBD1 | TRBV5-1 | TGCGCCAGCAGCTTGGGGGGGACAGGTATGAACACTGAAGCTTTCTTT | CASSLGGTGMNTEAFF
- | TRBJ2-1 | - | TRBV10-2 | TGCGCCAGCAACACCGGGCCGTTCTCCTACAATGAGCAGTTCTTC | CASNTGPFSYNEQFF
- | TRBJ2-5 | - | TRBV7-7 | TGTGCTAGCAGCCACCTTTTAGGGCCGGAGACCCAGTACTTC | CASSHLLGPETQYF
few | TRBJ1-5 | - | TRBV28 | TGTGCCAGCAGTTCCCCCCTTAATCAGCCCCAGCATTTT | CASSSPLNQPQHF
medium-sized | TRBJ2-7 | - | TRBV3-1/TRBV3-2 | TGTGCCAGCAGCCAAGTGCTGGGTCCCGTCGAGCAGTACTTC | CASSQVLGPVEQYF
- | TRBJ2-1 | - | TRBV5-4 | TGTGCCAGCAGCTACAGGTCCGCCATTGAGCAGTTCTTC | CASSYRSAIEQFF
- | TRBJ1-1 | - | TRBV15 | TGTGCCACCAGCAGAGCTGGGGTGGGCACTGAAGCTTTCTTT | CATSRAGVGTEAFF
once | TRBJ2-2 | - | TRBV19 | TGTGCCAGTAGTCGTTGGGGGGCTACCGGGGAGCTGTTTTTT | CASSRWGATGELFF
few | TRBJ1-6 | - | TRBV19 | TGTGCCAGTAGTAAAGGACCAGGGGAGGGCCATTCACCCCTCCACTTT | CASSKGPGEGHSPLHF
- | TRBJ1-2 | - | TRBV5-1 | TGCGCCAGCAGCCCGGACAGTAACTATGGCTACACCTTC | CASSPDSNYGYTF
- | TRBJ2-5 | - | TRBV6-6 | TGTGCCACGCAGGGGGCGGGGGTACAAGAGACCCAGTACTTC | CATQGAGVQETQYF
- | TRBJ1-5 | - | TRBV28 | TGTGCCAGCAGTTTTTATGGAGGGGACTCCTCTAATGGGCAGCCCCAGCATTTT | CASSFYGGDSSNGQPQHF
- | TRBJ2-7 | TRBD1 | TRBV11-2 | TGTGCCAGCAGGAACAACTGGGGACAGGGTGGCGAGCAGTACTTC | CASRNNWGQGGEQYF
once | TRBJ1-4 | - | TRBV9 | TGTGCCAGCAGCCCCCGGGAGAGGGTTAATGAAAAACTGTTTTTT | CASSPRERVNEKLFF
- | TRBJ1-5 | - | TRBV12-3/TRBV12-4 | TGTGCCAGCAGTCCTACAAATCAGCCCCAGCATTTT | CASSPTNQPQHF
- | TRBJ2-1 | - | TRBV28 | TGTGCCAGCAACCCAGGGTTTCACAATGAGCAGTTCTTC | CASNPGFHNEQFF
- | TRBJ1-2 | - | TRBV2 | TGTGCCAGCAGTGAAGACAGGGTAAACTATGGCTACACCTTC | CASSEDRVNYGYTF
- | TRBJ2-4 | - | TRBV27 | TGTGCCAGCAGCCCCTCAGGGAGTCGAAACATTCAGTACTTC | CASSPSGSRNIQYF
once | TRBJ1-4 | TRBD1 | TRBV5-4 | TGTGCCAGCAGCTCCCCGGGACAGGGTAATGAAAAACTGTTTTTT | CASSSPGQGNEKLFF
- | TRBJ1-5 | - | TRBV15 | TGTGCCACCAGCAGACCAGGGGTCAATCAGCCCCAGCATTTT | CATSRPGVNQPQHF